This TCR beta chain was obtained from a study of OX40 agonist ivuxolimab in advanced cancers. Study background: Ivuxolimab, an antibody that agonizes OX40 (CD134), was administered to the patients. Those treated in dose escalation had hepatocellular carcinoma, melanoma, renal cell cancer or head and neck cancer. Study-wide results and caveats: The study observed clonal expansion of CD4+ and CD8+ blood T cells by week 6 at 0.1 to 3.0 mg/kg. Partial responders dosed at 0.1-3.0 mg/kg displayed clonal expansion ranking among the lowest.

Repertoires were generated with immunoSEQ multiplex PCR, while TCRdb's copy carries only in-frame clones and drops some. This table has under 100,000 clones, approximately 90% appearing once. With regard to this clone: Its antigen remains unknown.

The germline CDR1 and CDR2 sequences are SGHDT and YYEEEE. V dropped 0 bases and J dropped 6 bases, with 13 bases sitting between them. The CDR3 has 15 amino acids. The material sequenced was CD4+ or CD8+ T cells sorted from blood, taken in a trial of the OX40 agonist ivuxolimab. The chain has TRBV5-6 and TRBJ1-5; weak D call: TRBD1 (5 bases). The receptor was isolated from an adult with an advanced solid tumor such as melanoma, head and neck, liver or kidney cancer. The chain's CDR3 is CASSLASVRVQPQHF. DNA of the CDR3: TGTGCCAGCAGCTTGGCCTCAGTCAGGGTTCAGCCCCAGCATTTT.